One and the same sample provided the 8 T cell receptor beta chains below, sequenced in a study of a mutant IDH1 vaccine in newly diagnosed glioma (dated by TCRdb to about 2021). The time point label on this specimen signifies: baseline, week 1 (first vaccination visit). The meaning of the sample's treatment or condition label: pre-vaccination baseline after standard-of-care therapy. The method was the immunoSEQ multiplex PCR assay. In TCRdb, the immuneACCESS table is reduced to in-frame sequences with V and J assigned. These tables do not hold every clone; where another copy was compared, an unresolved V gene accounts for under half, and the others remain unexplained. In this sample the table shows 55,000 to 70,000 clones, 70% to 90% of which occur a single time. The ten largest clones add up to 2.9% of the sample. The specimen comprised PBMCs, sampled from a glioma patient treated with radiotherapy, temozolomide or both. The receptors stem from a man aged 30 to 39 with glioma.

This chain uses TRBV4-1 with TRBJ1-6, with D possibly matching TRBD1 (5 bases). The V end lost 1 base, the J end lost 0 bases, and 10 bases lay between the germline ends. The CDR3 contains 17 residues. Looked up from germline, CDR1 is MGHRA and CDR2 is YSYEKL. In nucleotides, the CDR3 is TGCGCCAGCAGCCAAGCCCCAGGGAGCTCCTATAATTCACCCCTCCACTTT. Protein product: CASSQAPGSSYNSPLHF.

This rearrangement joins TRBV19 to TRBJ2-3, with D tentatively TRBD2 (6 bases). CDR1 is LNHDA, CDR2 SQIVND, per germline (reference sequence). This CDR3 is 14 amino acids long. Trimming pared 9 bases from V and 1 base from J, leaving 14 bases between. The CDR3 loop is CASQTSLGTDTQYF. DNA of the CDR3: TGTGCCAGCCAGACTAGTCTTGGCACAGATACGCAGTATTTT.

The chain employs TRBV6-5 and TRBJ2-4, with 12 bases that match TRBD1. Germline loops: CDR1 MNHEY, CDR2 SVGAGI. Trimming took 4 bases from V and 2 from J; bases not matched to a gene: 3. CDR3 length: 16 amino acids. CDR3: CASSSRDRGPKNIQYF. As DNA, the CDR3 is TGTGCCAGCAGTTCCCGGGACAGGGGGCCCAAAAACATTCAGTACTTC.

For the CDR3, the DNA is TGTGCCAGCAGGCGCCCGGGACAATTCTACGAGCAGTACTTC. The encoded protein is CASRRPGQFYEQYF. This rearrangement joins TRBV27 to TRBJ2-7; tentatively, D is TRBD1 (6 bases). Trimming pared 6 bases from V and 3 bases from J, leaving 15 bases between. The CDR3 is 14 amino acids. Germline V gene sequence: CDR1 MNHEY, CDR2 SMNVEV (reference sequence).

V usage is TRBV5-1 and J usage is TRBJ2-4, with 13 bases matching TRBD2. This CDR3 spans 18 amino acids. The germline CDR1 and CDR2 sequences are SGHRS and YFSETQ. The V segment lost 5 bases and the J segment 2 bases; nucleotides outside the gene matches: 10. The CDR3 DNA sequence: TGCGCCAGCAGAGGAACTAGCGGGGGGGCCTTCCCCAAAAACATTCAGTACTTC. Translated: CASRGTSGGAFPKNIQYF.

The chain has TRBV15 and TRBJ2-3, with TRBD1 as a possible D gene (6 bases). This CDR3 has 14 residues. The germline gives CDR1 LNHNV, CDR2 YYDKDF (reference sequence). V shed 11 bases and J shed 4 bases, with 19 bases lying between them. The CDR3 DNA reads TGTGCCTCGACGAGCCAGGGGATCCCAGATACGCAGTATTTT. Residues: CASTSQGIPDTQYF.

DNA for the CDR3: TGTGCCAGCAGTTACGCACCGGGGACAGCTAACTATGGCTACACCTTC. It is translated as CASSYAPGTANYGYTF. The chain couples TRBV6-5 to TRBJ1-2; 7 bases fit TRBD1. J lost 0 bases, V lost 2 bases, and 6 bases had no gene match. The CDR3 loop spans 16 amino acids. Germline CDR1 MNHEY, CDR2 SVGAGI.

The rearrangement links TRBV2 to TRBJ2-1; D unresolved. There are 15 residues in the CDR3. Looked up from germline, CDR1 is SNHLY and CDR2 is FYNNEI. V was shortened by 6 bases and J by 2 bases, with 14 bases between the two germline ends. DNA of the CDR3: TGTGCCAGCAGAGGCGGACGAAAGGCCTACAATGAGCAGTTCTTC. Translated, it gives CASRGGRKAYNEQFF.